The present entry profiles one T cell receptor beta chain with its context. Its matching antigen is unknown. Other nucleotide sequences from this sample produce the same CDR3. CDR3 length equals 13 residues. J lost 1 base, V lost 6 bases, and 4 bases had no gene match. Germline CDR1 reads SQVTM; CDR2 reads ANQGSEA. PCR involved 60 Vbeta and 13 Jbeta primers. Measured with immunoSEQ multiplex PCR; TCRdb has only the in-frame clones, and not every one. The sample has approximately 150,000 clones, less than 10% seen once. This record comes from a study of cytomegalovirus exposure and HLA in healthy donors. General study results and limits: A later analysis reportedly found that, within productive TCRs, an Asian-associated ancestry cluster had fewer N-insertions than the mean observed across the roughly 700 donors. By HLA locus, TCR association rates varied in a later analysis, with DRB1 showing the most and HLA-C the fewest.

The source is a male donor in good health and CMV-seronegative. The sequenced material came from PBMCs. The V and J genes are TRBV29-1 and TRBJ2-7; 9 bases line up with TRBD1. The CDR3, as DNA: TGCAGCGTAGAGACAGGGGGGTCCTACGAGCAGTACTTC. Protein product: CSVETGGSYEQYF.